This paragraph reports one TCR beta chain. What it recognizes is unknown. The source of the sample is a study of T cell responses to AZD1222 COVID-19 vaccine. Measured with immunoSEQ multiplex PCR; TCRdb has only the in-frame clones, and not every one. The table lists some 92,000 clones, approximately 90% of them singletons. With V trimmed by 1 base and J by 4 bases, 6 bases remained unmatched. Germline loops: CDR1 MDHEN, CDR2 SYDVKM. This CDR3 has 16 amino acids. Findings and caveats of the study: No repertoire was sampled before or during the peak T cell response, only after it. Clonal diversity was possibly underestimated, and the donors were mostly white British, with more females.

The material was peripheral blood, obtained on day 0 of AZD1222 vaccination. J is TRBJ1-5 and V is TRBV28; 8 bases align to TRBD1. The sequence came from an adult in good health. CDR3 coding DNA: TGTGCCAGCAGTTTATCCCGACAGGGGCGGAATCAGCCCCAGCATTTT. It specifies CASSLSRQGRNQPQHF.